A single sample gave rise to the 5 T cell receptor beta chains below, sequenced in a study of cytomegalovirus exposure and HLA in healthy donors. A multiplex PCR was run with 60 Vbeta primers and 13 Jbeta primers. Generated by immunoSEQ multiplex PCR, the TCRdb table keeps only in-frame clones and is missing some. The table includes 100,000 or so clones, roughly 84% detected once. Input material: PBMCs. Source of these receptors: a woman aged 18-29 years in good health and CMV-seronegative.

The chain employs TRBV9 and TRBJ1-2; D uncertain. The CDR3 extends over 14 amino acids. Trimming removed 4 bases at V and 0 bases at J, with 10 bases between. Germline CDR1 reads SGDLS; CDR2 reads YYNGEE. CDR3 residues: CASSSGSTNYGYTF. CDR3 nucleotides: TGTGCCAGCAGCTCGGGGTCTACTAACTATGGCTACACCTTC.

V gene TRBV2 combines with J gene TRBJ1-3; 8 bases are shared with TRBD1. Germline V gene sequence: CDR1 SNHLY, CDR2 FYNNEI. V lost 5 bases and J lost 2; bases outside the gene matches: 5. The CDR3 is made up of 15 amino acids. This chain's CDR3 is CASSSQGDAGNTIYF. DNA of the CDR3: TGTGCCAGCAGTTCACAGGGGGACGCTGGAAACACCATATATTTT.

The chain couples TRBV6-5 to TRBJ2-3; 12 nucleotides match TRBD2. J lost 10 bases, V lost 6 bases, and 8 bases had no gene match. The length of the CDR3 is 14 residues. The germline V gene encodes CDR1 MNHEY and CDR2 SVGAGI. CDR3 DNA: TGTGCCAGCAGCACTAGCGGGAGGTTGTATTCGCAGTATTTT. This sequence encodes CASSTSGRLYSQYF.

The genes are TRBV10-2 and TRBJ2-7; D possibly corresponds to TRBD2 (5 bases). V was clipped by 3 bases and J by 1 base, with 7 bases between them. Germline lookup yields CDR1 WSHSY and CDR2 SAAADI. The CDR3 consists of 13 residues. The CDR3 DNA sequence: TGCGCCAGCAGTGAACCGGGATCCTACGAGCAGTACTTC. Its translation is CASSEPGSYEQYF.

This chain's CDR3 is CASTLGLGNEQFF. In nucleotides, the CDR3 is TGTGCCAGCACCCTGGGGCTCGGCAATGAGCAGTTCTTC. V usage is TRBV27 and J usage is TRBJ2-1, with D possibly matching TRBD1 (5 bases). Trimming removed 7 bases at V and 6 bases at J, with 13 bases between. The CDR3 consists of 13 residues. CDR1 and CDR2 (germline): MNHEY, SMNVEV (reference sequence).